This T cell receptor (beta chain) was identified in a study of read filtering for tumor transcriptome and immune sequencing. Across the whole study: Whole-transcriptome libraries were prepared after DNase treatment. Study outcomes and limitations: The sorted CD138-negative fraction was a mixed bone marrow immune population, not purified T cells.

CDR3 length: 15 residues. V lost 3 bases and J lost 8; bases outside the gene matches: 6. Looked up from germline, CDR1 is SGHTA and CDR2 is FQGNSA. From approximately 400 ng of RNA, a library with molecular barcoded alpha/delta and beta/gamma adaptors was made. TCRdb used MiXCR to reprocess the reads, holding one entry per CDR3 protein. The data show roughly 130,000 distinct CDR3 sequences, 13% seen once. Many counts were recorded for this clonotype. Its antigen is undetermined. At the time of active disease, bone marrow was collected from every patient. The TCR was taken from a donor aged 40 or over with multiple myeloma. Sequencing was performed on a population of CD138-negative cells sorted from bone marrow. This sequence joins TRBV7-2 and TRBJ2-3, with TRBD2 identical over 12 bases. CDR3 coding DNA: TGTGCCAGCAGCTTTCGGACTAGCGGGGTAGTTACGCAGTATTTT. Residues: CASSFRTSGVVTQYF. Full variable domain (remainder filled in from reference TRBV7-2 and TRBJ2-3): GAGVSQSPSNKVTEKGKDVELRCDPISGHTALYWYRQSLGQGLEFLIYFQGNSAPDKSGLPSDRFSAERTGGSVSTLTIQRTQQEDSAVYLCASSFRTSGVVTQYFGPGTRLTVL.